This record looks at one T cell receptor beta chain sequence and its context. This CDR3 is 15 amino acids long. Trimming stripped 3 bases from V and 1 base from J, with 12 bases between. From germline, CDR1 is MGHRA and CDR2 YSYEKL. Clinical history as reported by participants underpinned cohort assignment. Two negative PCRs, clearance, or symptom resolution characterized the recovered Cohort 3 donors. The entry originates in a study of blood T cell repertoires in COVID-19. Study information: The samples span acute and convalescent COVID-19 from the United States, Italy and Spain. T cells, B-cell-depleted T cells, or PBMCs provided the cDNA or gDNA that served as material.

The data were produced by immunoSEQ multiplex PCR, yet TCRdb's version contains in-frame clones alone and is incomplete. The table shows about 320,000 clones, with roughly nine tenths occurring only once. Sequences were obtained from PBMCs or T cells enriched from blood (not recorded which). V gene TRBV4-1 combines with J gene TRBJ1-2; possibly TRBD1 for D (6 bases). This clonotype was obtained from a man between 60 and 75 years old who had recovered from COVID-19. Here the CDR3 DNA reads TGCGCCAGCAGCCAGGACAGCGCCCTTAACTATGGCTACACCTTC. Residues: CASSQDSALNYGYTF.